These 13 T cell receptor beta chains came from one sample sequenced in a study of blood T cells in healthy people across ages. For the second PCR, which ran for 7 to 11 cycles, a sample-barcoded 5' primer and a J-beta primer mix were used. MiXCR, applied by TCRdb to the 5' RACE reads, yields one record per CDR3 protein. The sample records 1.6 million or so distinct CDR3 sequences, about 31% being singletons. The sequencing sample was made of blood. These receptors were taken from a woman in her 30s in good health.

About this clonotype itself: Sequence at one end of the junction differs from germline and may be a read error. J is TRBJ2-3 and V is TRBV3-1, with 13 bases that match TRBD2. CDR3 length equals 19 residues. Germline CDR1 and CDR2: LGHDT and YNNKEL (reference sequence). CDR3 sequence (DNA): TGTGCCAGCAGCCCACAGGAGGGACTAGCGGGGACAACCACAGGTACGCAGTATTTT. It is translated as CASSPQEGLAGTTTGTQYF.

Comment on this clonotype: A much larger clonotype is one base distant, so this may be a read error. V and J are TRBV20-1 and TRBJ1-4; D call uncertain. This CDR3 spans 14 amino acids. The germline V gene has CDR1 DFQATT and CDR2 SNEGSKA (reference sequence). The CDR3 DNA is TGCAGTGCAGGTCGACCGTACGACCAGGAAAAACGGTTTTTT. This codes for CSAGRPYDQEKRFF.

Details on this clonotype: A read error may explain this, as a much larger clone is one base away. This chain connects TRBV20-1 to TRBJ2-5; 7 bases are shared with TRBD2. The junction had 15 bases not matched to a gene; V was cut back by 3 bases and J by 11 bases. CDR1 is DFQATT, CDR2 SNEGSKA, per germline (reference sequence). The CDR3 has 14 amino acids. This chain's CDR3 is CSASDLAASYGQYF. The CDR3 coding sequence is TGCAGTGCTAGTGACCTAGCGGCCTCCTACGGGCAGTACTTC.

This clonotype was recorded a few times. The chain has TRBV2 and TRBJ2-5; perhaps TRBD2 as D (5 bases). The J call could be wrong; TRBJ2-7 is a better fit for the DNA end. CDR1 is SNHLY, CDR2 FYNNEI, per germline. The CDR3 is 14 residues long. CDR3 sequence (DNA): TGTGCCAGCAGTGGGGGAGTTAATTACTACGAGCAGTACTTC. It encodes CASSGGVNYYEQYF.

This clonotype was observed a few times. This sequence joins TRBV2 and TRBJ2-1; 8 bases align to TRBD1. This CDR3 is built from 15 residues. Trimming removed 6 bases from V and 2 bases from J; junction bases left unmatched: 6. Germline lookup yields CDR1 SNHLY and CDR2 FYNNEI. The CDR3 DNA reads as TGTGCCAGCAGCCCCACGACAGGGGCCTACAATGAGCAGTTCTTC. This codes for CASSPTTGAYNEQFF.

V and J are TRBV6-6 and TRBJ2-3; 13 nucleotides agree with TRBD2. Germline V CDR1 and CDR2: MNHNY, SVGAGI (reference sequence). This CDR3 spans 17 amino acids. V lost 7 bases and J lost 1; bases outside the gene matches: 8. The CDR3 region has the DNA TGTGCCAGCAAAAAACTAGCGGGAGGGGTGGGCACAGATACGCAGTATTTT. This sequence encodes CASKKLAGGVGTDTQYF.

This chain joins TRBV6-5 and TRBJ2-7; possible D gene TRBD2, 5 bases. Trimming pared 2 bases from V and 5 bases from J, leaving 16 bases between. The germline V gene has CDR1 MNHEY and CDR2 SVGAGI. The CDR3 sequence is 15 residues long. The CDR3 loop is CASSYQLAGRDEQYF. The CDR3 nucleotides read TGTGCCAGCAGTTACCAGCTCGCGGGTCGGGACGAGCAGTACTTC.

This clonotype is a singleton in its sample. The rearrangement links TRBV7-9 to TRBJ2-1, with D tentatively TRBD2 (6 bases). The CDR3 runs 16 residues. V was trimmed by 4 bases and J by 2 bases, leaving 15 bases between them. CDR1 SEHNR and CDR2 FQNEAQ come from the germline V gene (reference sequence). CDR3 DNA sequence: TGTGCCAGCAGCTCCCTCCGGGCGGGACCCTACAATGAGCAGTTCTTC. This codes for CASSSLRAGPYNEQFF.

The V and J genes are TRBV20-1 and TRBJ1-4; TRBD1 might be the D (6 bases). CDR3 size: 14 residues. V shed 0 bases and J shed 7 bases, with 12 bases lying between them. Per germline, CDR1 DFQATT and CDR2 SNEGSKA (reference sequence). The CDR3 DNA sequence: TGCAGTGCTAGAGAGGGGGAGGGGGGTGAAAAACTGTTTTTT. Translated: CSAREGEGGEKLFF.

The chain is built from TRBV20-1 and TRBJ2-2; 7 nucleotides align to TRBD1. Germline CDR1 and CDR2: DFQATT and SNEGSKA (reference sequence). V lost 3 bases, J lost 7 bases, and 8 bases stayed unmatched. CDR3 length equals 14 residues. The CDR3 DNA reads as TGCAGTGCTAGGAGGGGGCCGACGGGCGGGGAGCTGTTTTTT. Encoded protein: CSARRGPTGGELFF.

This chain links TRBV4-2 with TRBJ2-5; 15 bases align to TRBD2. The J call may be in error: the DNA end matches TRBJ2-7 better. Germline V gene lookup returns CDR1 LGHNA and CDR2 YNFKEQ. The CDR3 length is 18 residues. As DNA, the CDR3 is TGTGCCAGCAGCCAAAAGCAAACCGGACTAGCGGGAGGGTACGAGCAGTACTTC. Its translation is CASSQKQTGLAGGYEQYF.

This clonotype was seen many times. The chain carries TRBV4-1 and TRBJ2-1; 11 nucleotides match TRBD2. CDR1 is MGHRA, CDR2 YSYEKL, per germline. CDR3 length: 16 amino acids. V gave up 4 bases and J gave up 5 bases; unmatched junction bases: 7. The CDR3 nucleotides are TGCGCCAGCAGCCTCGATCCGGGACTAGCGGACAATGAGCAGTTCTTC. It translates to CASSLDPGLADNEQFF.

The chain recombines TRBV7-2 with TRBJ1-1; D is ambiguous. CDR1 is SGHTA, CDR2 FQGNSA, per germline. The CDR3 consists of 15 residues. The V end lost 3 bases, the J end lost 5 bases, and 16 bases lay between the germline ends. The CDR3, as DNA: TGTGCCAGCAGCTTTTCCGGGGAACCCGGGACTGAAGCTTTCTTT. Translating it yields CASSFSGEPGTEAFF. The entire variable domain, with the rest obtained from reference TRBV7-2 and TRBJ1-1, is as follows: GAGVSQSPSNKVTEKGKDVELRCDPISGHTALYWYRQSLGQGLEFLIYFQGNSAPDKSGLPSDRFSAERTGGSVSTLTIQRTQQEDSAVYLCASSFSGEPGTEAFFGQGTRLTVV.